Described below is a single T cell receptor (beta chain) sequence and its context. The data are from a study of blood T cell repertoires in COVID-19. Study-level information: Some COVID-19 samples were acute and others convalescent; all came from the United States, Italy and Spain. T cells, B-cell-depleted T cells, or PBMCs supplied cDNA or gDNA.

Authors' analysis steps: Amplified reference gene primers provided the basis for estimating nucleated cell counts. Sequencing used immunoSEQ multiplex PCR; TCRdb keeps in-frame clones, though not all of them. Clone size and the V and J calls come from that table; the DNA yielded D and trimming. In the table there are 150,000 to 200,000 clones, around 72% of which are singletons. Germline V gene data show CDR1 as SGHNT and CDR2 as YYREEE (reference sequence). J gave up 4 bases and V 5 bases, and 5 bases lay outside the gene matches. The CDR3 is 13 amino acids. The sequence was obtained from a woman over 75 with acute or convalescent COVID-19. Sample: peripheral blood. The rearrangement links TRBV5-4 to TRBJ1-2; 7 bases map to TRBD1. The DNA of the CDR3 is TGTGCCAGCAGAGGGGGCACGGTCTATGGCTACACCTTC. It codes for CASRGGTVYGYTF. The complete variable domain, with remaining parts taken from reference TRBV5-4 and TRBJ1-2, reads ETGVTQSPTHLIKTRGQQVTLRCSSQSGHNTVSWYQQALGQGPQFIFQYYREEENGRGNFPPRFSGLQFPNYSSELNVNALELDDSALYLCASRGGTVYGYTFGSGTRLTVV.